Given below is one TCR beta chain in context. At one end the junction does not follow the germline gene, possibly because of a read error. Germline V lookup: CDR1 LNHDA, CDR2 SQIVND (reference sequence). The CDR3 loop spans 12 amino acids. TCRdb's copy holds only in-frame clones and misses some; the assay was immunoSEQ multiplex PCR. The table includes about 150,000 clones, 80% to 90% detected once. Time point specified: blood 2 weeks post-SBRT. Treatment here: 15 Gy SBRT to primary tumor, nephrectomy 4 weeks later. Clear cell pathology was present in this patient's renal cell carcinoma. These data are taken from a study of radiation and T cells in renal cell carcinoma.

The origin of this receptor is a woman aged 45 to 65 with renal cell carcinoma. The chain carries TRBV19 and TRBJ2-5; D gene uncertain. Sequencing used blood, obtained from a patient whose treatment included radiotherapy and nephrectomy. CDR3 sequence: CASSIATEIQYF. CDR3 nucleotide sequence: TGTGCCAGTAGTATAGCAACGGAGATCCAGTACTTC.